This T cell receptor (beta chain) derives from a study of glioma-infiltrating T cells after dendritic cell vaccination. In the study overall: Patients had newly diagnosed or recurrent glioblastoma and received dendritic cell vaccines.

The primer mix had 60 V beta and 13 J beta primers. The method was immunoSEQ multiplex PCR; TCRdb's version includes in-frame clones alone and lacks a portion of them. The sample contains over 90,000 clones, 81% of which appear only once. The V end lost 6 bases, the J end lost 6 bases, and 20 bases lay between the germline ends. Germline values: CDR1 SGHTA, CDR2 FQGNSA. The CDR3 has 16 amino acids. The rearrangement uses TRBV7-2 and TRBJ2-2; D might be TRBD2 (6 bases). The specimen comprised blood, sampled before dendritic cell vaccination. The origin of this receptor is a human donor with glioblastoma. CDR3 in DNA: TGTGCCAGCAGAAAAACCGGGACTGATATGGCCGGGGAGCTGTTTTTT. This encodes CASRKTGTDMAGELFF. Variable domain in full (rest from reference TRBV7-2 and TRBJ2-2): GAGVSQSPSNKVTEKGKDVELRCDPISGHTALYWYRQSLGQGLEFLIYFQGNSAPDKSGLPSDRFSAERTGGSVSTLTIQRTQQEDSAVYLCASRKTGTDMAGELFFGEGSRLTVL.